This T cell receptor beta chain was sequenced during a study of T cell clones after liver transplantation. Looking at the study overall: Samples came from ITN030ST, which attempted immunosuppression withdrawal within 2 years of liver transplantation. General study points: Graft donor-reactive T cells possibly entered the graft instead of undergoing deletion.

Libraries were prepared by immunoSEQ multiplex PCR; TCRdb keeps only in-frame clonotypes and omits some of them. Of about 80,000 clones in the sample, 65% to 85% were seen once. On this clone itself: Its antigen remains unidentified.

The germline gives CDR1 ENHRY, CDR2 SYGVKD. This CDR3 comprises 15 residues. V lost 5 bases and J 3 bases, leaving 17 bases between the germline ends. The source was CD4+ T cells from blood, collected almost 47 months after liver transplant. V and J are TRBV10-3 and TRBJ2-7; weak D call: TRBD2 (6 bases). This receptor was taken from a human patient who received a liver transplant. Part of the T cells may come from the graft donor. CDR3 loop: CAISKGPEGSYEQYF. CDR3 sequence (DNA): TGTGCCATCAGTAAGGGCCCGGAGGGGAGCTACGAGCAGTACTTC.